This TCR beta chain was sequenced during a study of cytomegalovirus exposure and HLA in healthy donors. Profiling relied on immunoSEQ multiplex PCR, and the TCRdb table lists in-frame clones only, not all of them. The sample lists approximately 110,000 clones, 94% occurring once. Germline lookup yields CDR1 MGHRA and CDR2 YSYEKL. Trimming took 2 bases from V and 7 from J; bases not matched to a gene: 9. There are 17 residues in the CDR3. The study's findings and limits: Most TCR sequences showed up rarely, but some public TCRs showed up in many donors.

As concerns this clone: Its target is not known.

These donors were members of the roughly 120-subject validation cohort, a group separate from the approximately 670-subject first cohort. This clonotype was sampled from a young woman in good health and CMV-seronegative. This chain links TRBV4-1 with TRBJ2-1, with 12 bases identical to TRBD1. Source material: PBMCs. The CDR3 DNA is TGCGCCAGCAGCCAATTTGAGGGACAGGGGGCCAGGAATGAGCAGTTCTTC. Its translation is CASSQFEGQGARNEQFF.